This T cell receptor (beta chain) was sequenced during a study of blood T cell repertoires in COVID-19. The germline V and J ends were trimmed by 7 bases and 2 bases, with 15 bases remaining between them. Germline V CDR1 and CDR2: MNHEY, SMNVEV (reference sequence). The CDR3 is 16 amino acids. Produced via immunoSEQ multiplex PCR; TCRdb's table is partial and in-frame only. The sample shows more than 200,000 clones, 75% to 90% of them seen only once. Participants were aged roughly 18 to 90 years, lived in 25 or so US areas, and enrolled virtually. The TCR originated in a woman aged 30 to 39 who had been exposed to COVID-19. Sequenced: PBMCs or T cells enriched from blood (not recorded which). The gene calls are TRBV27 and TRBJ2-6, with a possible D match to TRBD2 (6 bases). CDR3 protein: CASTQWRGAGANVLTF. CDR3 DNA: TGTGCCAGCACCCAATGGAGGGGAGCTGGGGCCAACGTCCTGACTTTC.